One sample yielded the 2 T cell receptor beta chains listed below, sequenced in a study of T-cell reconstitution after alpha-beta-depleted transplantation in children. As it was prepared, the TCRbeta library received unique molecular identifiers. TCRdb recomputed calls from the PCR reads with MiXCR, one row per CDR3 protein. The sample lists about 340,000 distinct CDR3 sequences, under 13% occurring once. The sequenced sample was PBMCs from the stem cell graft donor, obtained from the stem cell graft. These receptors were taken from a human donor who donated a stem cell graft to a child with acute lymphoblastic leukemia.

The gene calls are TRBV28 and TRBJ1-2; no definite D call. The ends were cut back, 6 bases at V and 2 bases at J, with 10 bases in the middle. This CDR3 has 13 residues. Germline V gene data show CDR1 as MDHEN and CDR2 as SYDVKM. The CDR3 bases are TGTGCCAGCAGCCTTCCCGGGAACTATGGCTACACCTTC. As protein: CASSLPGNYGYTF.

The chain joins TRBV29-1 to TRBJ2-7, with TRBD1 as a possible D gene (5 bases). The CDR3 contains 12 residues. Germline V lookup: CDR1 SQVTM, CDR2 ANQGSEA. The ends were cut back, 0 bases at V and 7 bases at J, with 10 bases in the middle. The CDR3 here is CSVEDVGPEQYF. The CDR3 nucleotides read TGCAGCGTTGAAGATGTGGGGCCGGAGCAGTACTTC.